This T cell receptor (beta chain) originates from a study of post-analysis software for immune sequencing data. Study overall: Secondary progressive, relapsing-remitting and progressive-relapsing multiple sclerosis were among the included disease courses.

Germline lookup yields CDR1 SQVTM and CDR2 ANQGSEA. Termini included, the CDR3 measures 12 amino acids. On this clonotype itself: Its target is unknown. It is likely a read error, because the conserved phenylalanine at the end of the CDR3 is missing. Because the CDR3's place on the DNA is in doubt, the DNA is left out and the CDR3 is given as listed by TCRdb.

Study-level results: Five or six TRBV segments were more frequent in patients than controls; TRBV5-6, TRBV5-1 and TRBV20-1 belonged to this group. People with multiple sclerosis had a significantly lower normalized Chao1 diversity than controls did.

TCR beta cDNA libraries had unique molecular identifiers. Researchers reported roughly 0.5 million cDNA molecules coming from around 1 to 10 million T cells. TCRdb reprocessed the PCR reads via MiXCR and lists one record per CDR3 protein. The repertoire consists of around 770,000 distinct CDR3 sequences, with 46% occurring once and the leading ten covering over 4.5%. The receptor's source is a girl aged 5-17 years with multiple sclerosis. This chain links TRBV29-1 with TRBJ1-2; TRBD1, the D gene given by the table, was not confirmed from the DNA. Sequencing input: blood. CDR3 region: CSVDGRGYGYTC.